Each of the 19 T cell receptor beta chains below was sequenced from the same sample in a study of OX40 agonist ivuxolimab in advanced cancers. Sequencing was performed with immunoSEQ multiplex PCR; in TCRdb, only in-frame clones are kept and a portion is missing. The table shows about 67,000 clones, with approximately 84% occurring only once. The sequenced sample was CD4+ or CD8+ T cells sorted from blood, obtained in a trial of the OX40 agonist ivuxolimab. The receptors were sampled from an adult with an advanced solid tumor such as melanoma, head and neck, liver or kidney cancer.

The chain couples TRBV19 to TRBJ2-5; 10 bases are shared with TRBD1. Germline CDR1 is LNHDA and CDR2 is SQIVND (reference sequence). This CDR3 has 15 residues. Losses at the gene ends were 4 bases for V and 4 bases for J; bases not matched to a gene: 6. The CDR3 DNA is TGTGCCAGTAGTACCCAGAGACAGGGGGCAGAGACCCAGTACTTC. Its translation: CASSTQRQGAETQYF. The whole variable domain, remainder taken from reference TRBV19 and TRBJ2-5, is DGGITQSPKYLFRKEGQNVTLSCEQNLNHDAMYWYRQDPGQGLRLIYYSQIVNDFQKGDIAEGYSVSREKKESFPLTVTSAQKNPTAFYLCASSTQRQGAETQYFGPGTRLLVL.

This clone was seen just once. This chain joins TRBV6-4 and TRBJ2-3, with 10 bases fitting TRBD2. The CDR3 runs to 14 residues. CDR1 is MRHNA, CDR2 SNTAGT, per germline. J gave up 6 bases and V 4 bases, and 4 bases lay outside the gene matches. The CDR3 coding sequence is TGTGCCAGCAGTGTGAGCGGGAGGGCGGATACGCAGTATTTT. Translated, it gives CASSVSGRADTQYF.

By share, this clone ranks as medium-sized (0.01 to 0.1%). The rearrangement links TRBV14 to TRBJ1-5; D might be TRBD1 (6 bases). Trimming left V 0 bases short and J 8 bases short, with 8 bases between. The germline V gene has CDR1 SGHDN and CDR2 FVKESK. The CDR3 totals 13 residues. The CDR3 here is CASSQEQGKPQHF. The CDR3 region has the DNA TGTGCCAGCAGCCAAGAACAGGGAAAGCCCCAGCATTTT.

The chain employs TRBV28 and TRBJ1-2; D is possibly TRBD1 (6 bases). Looked up from germline, CDR1 is MDHEN and CDR2 is SYDVKM. V was cut by 3 bases and J by 8 bases, with 19 bases left in between. This CDR3 spans 15 amino acids. CDR3 sequence reads: CASSFLSRGLVGYTF. The CDR3 DNA sequence: TGTGCCAGCAGTTTTTTGAGCAGGGGACTAGTGGGCTACACCTTC.

The chain joins TRBV28 to TRBJ2-1; D might be TRBD2 (7 bases). Trimming pared 8 bases from V and 0 bases from J, leaving 11 bases between. Germline-derived CDR1 and CDR2 are MDHEN and SYDVKM. CDR3 length: 14 residues. The CDR3 here is CASLGGPSYNEQFF. Here the CDR3 DNA reads TGTGCCAGCCTCGGGGGGCCCTCCTACAATGAGCAGTTCTTC.

This chain connects TRBV19 to TRBJ2-7, with 8 bases aligning to TRBD1. CDR3 length: 15 residues. The V gene end was trimmed by 5 bases and the J gene end by 1 base; junction bases not matched to a gene: 7. Germline-derived CDR1 and CDR2 are LNHDA and SQIVND (reference sequence). CDR3 loop: CASSEQGVGSYEQYF. Written as DNA, the CDR3 is TGTGCCAGTAGTGAACAGGGGGTAGGGTCCTACGAGCAGTACTTC. Using reference TRBV19 and TRBJ2-7 for the parts outside the CDR3, the full variable domain is DGGITQSPKYLFRKEGQNVTLSCEQNLNHDAMYWYRQDPGQGLRLIYYSQIVNDFQKGDIAEGYSVSREKKESFPLTVTSAQKNPTAFYLCASSEQGVGSYEQYFGPGTRLTVT.

The V call is TRBV30, the J call TRBJ2-5; 7 bases match TRBD1. CDR1 and CDR2 (germline): GTSNPN, SVGIG (reference sequence). This CDR3 region has 13 residues. V lost 3 bases to trimming and J lost 1 base; unmatched junction nucleotides: 2. CDR3 amino acids: CAWRGTAQETQYF. CDR3 DNA: TGTGCCTGGAGGGGGACAGCCCAAGAGACCCAGTACTTC.

The J gene is TRBJ2-7, the V gene TRBV28; D perhaps matches TRBD2 (6 bases). Germline CDR1 is MDHEN and CDR2 is SYDVKM. Trimming left V 6 bases short and J 5 bases short, with 17 bases between. This CDR3 has 14 residues. As DNA, the CDR3 is TGTGCCAGCAGGGGACTTATTCTCGGGCACGAGCAGTACTTC. It specifies CASRGLILGHEQYF.

The rearrangement uses TRBV29-1 and TRBJ2-3, with a possible D match to TRBD1 (6 bases). V was clipped by 4 bases and J by 0 bases, with 11 bases between them. The CDR3 sequence is 14 residues long. The germline V gene has CDR1 SQVTM and CDR2 ANQGSEA. The CDR3 reads CSVGAGESTDTQYF. The CDR3 coding sequence is TGCAGCGTTGGGGCAGGGGAAAGCACAGATACGCAGTATTTT.

This clone occurred a few times. V usage is TRBV5-1 and J usage is TRBJ1-4, with D tentatively TRBD1 (5 bases). V dropped 4 bases and J dropped 8 bases, with 15 bases sitting between them. The CDR3 totals 14 residues. Looked up from germline, CDR1 is SGHRS and CDR2 is YFSETQ. The CDR3 spells CASSGQGGREKLFF. The CDR3 DNA sequence: TGCGCCAGCAGCGGGCAGGGCGGAAGAGAAAAACTGTTTTTT.

This chain connects TRBV27 to TRBJ1-1, with D unresolved. Deletions cut 3 bases from V and 4 bases from J, with 12 bases between. Germline loops: CDR1 MNHEY, CDR2 SMNVEV (reference sequence). This CDR3 is 14 amino acids long. CDR3 residues: CASSLDRLSTEAFF. The DNA for the CDR3 is TGTGCCAGCAGTTTGGACCGGTTATCCACTGAAGCTTTCTTT.

This rearrangement joins TRBV5-1 to TRBJ1-6; a weak D match, TRBD1 (6 bases). V lost 7 bases, J lost 7 bases, and 12 bases lay in between. CDR1 and CDR2 (germline): SGHRS, YFSETQ. The CDR3 runs 13 residues. The CDR3 bases are TGCGCCAGCGGCAGGACAGAGAATTCACCCCTCCACTTT. This codes for CASGRTENSPLHF.

The genes are TRBV20-1 and TRBJ2-5; D gene ambiguous. Trimming removed 3 bases at V and 3 bases at J, with 5 bases between. The CDR3 consists of 11 residues. Germline-derived CDR1 and CDR2 are DFQATT and SNEGSKA (reference sequence). CDR3 in amino acids: CSASPKETQYF. The CDR3 DNA reads TGCAGTGCTAGTCCGAAAGAGACCCAGTACTTC.

The chain employs TRBV11-2 and TRBJ2-1; a possible D gene is TRBD2 (5 bases). Germline CDR1 SGHAT, CDR2 FQNNGV. The CDR3 is made up of 13 amino acids. The V end was cut by 3 bases, the J end by 6 bases, with 9 bases between. For the CDR3, the DNA is TGTGCCAGCAGCTTTACGGGGAGCAATGAGCAGTTCTTC. It encodes CASSFTGSNEQFF.

The J gene is TRBJ1-1, the V gene TRBV6-5, with D maybe TRBD1 (6 bases). The CDR3 consists of 14 residues. The V end lost 3 bases, the J end lost 5 bases, and 13 bases lay between the germline ends. CDR1 is MNHEY, CDR2 SVGAGI, per germline. CDR3 sequence (DNA): TGTGCCAGCAGTTATAGGTGGGGGGCAACTGAAGCTTTCTTT. Translated: CASSYRWGATEAFF.

This chain links TRBV7-3 with TRBJ2-5, with a tentative D call TRBD2 (6 bases). This CDR3 is built from 17 residues. V was trimmed by 0 bases and J by 2 bases, leaving 16 bases between them. In germline, CDR1 is SGHTA, CDR2 FQGTGA. The CDR3 is CASSLTGDVTSQETQYF. The CDR3 region has the DNA TGTGCCAGCAGCTTAACGGGGGATGTGACTAGTCAAGAGACCCAGTACTTC. Full variable domain (rest looked up from reference TRBV7-3 and TRBJ2-5): GAGVSQTPSNKVTEKGKYVELRCDPISGHTALYWYRQSLGQGPEFLIYFQGTGAADDSGLPNDRFFAVRPEGSVSTLKIQRTERGDSAVYLCASSLTGDVTSQETQYFGPGTRLLVL.

The chain uses TRBV19 and TRBJ2-1, with 14 bases fitting TRBD2. Germline loops: CDR1 LNHDA, CDR2 SQIVND (reference sequence). The CDR3 totals 19 residues. V was clipped by 7 bases and J by 0 bases; unmatched bases: 11. This chain's CDR3 is CASTGAGTSGGNSYNEQFF. CDR3 in DNA: TGTGCCAGTACGGGAGCCGGGACTAGCGGGGGAAACTCCTACAATGAGCAGTTCTTC.

The chain recombines TRBV18 with TRBJ1-2; a weak D match, TRBD1 (6 bases). V lost 6 bases and J lost 2, with 10 bases in between. Germline V gene sequence: CDR1 KGHSH, CDR2 LQKENI. This CDR3 is built from 13 residues. The CDR3 reads CASSAGQNYGYTF. The CDR3 coding sequence is TGTGCCAGCTCCGCGGGACAAAACTATGGCTACACCTTC.

The J gene is TRBJ1-5, the V gene TRBV27; D may be TRBD1 (6 bases). V was trimmed by 5 bases and J by 0 bases, leaving 20 bases between them. This CDR3 spans 18 amino acids. CDR1 is MNHEY and CDR2 is SMNVEV in the germline V gene (reference sequence). The CDR3 DNA is TGTGCCAGCAGTCCGAACAGGGAAGGGAGATTTAGCAATCAGCCCCAGCATTTT. Its translation: CASSPNREGRFSNQPQHF.